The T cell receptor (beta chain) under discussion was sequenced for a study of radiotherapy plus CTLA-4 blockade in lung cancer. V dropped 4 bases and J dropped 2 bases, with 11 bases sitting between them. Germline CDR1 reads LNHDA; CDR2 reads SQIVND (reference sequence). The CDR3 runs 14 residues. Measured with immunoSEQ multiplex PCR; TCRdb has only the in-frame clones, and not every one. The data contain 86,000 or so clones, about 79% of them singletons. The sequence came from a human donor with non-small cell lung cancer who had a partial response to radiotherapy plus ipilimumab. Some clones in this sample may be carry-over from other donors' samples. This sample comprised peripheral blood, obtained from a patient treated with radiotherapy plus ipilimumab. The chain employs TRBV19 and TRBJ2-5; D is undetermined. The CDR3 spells CASSKRQTQETQYF. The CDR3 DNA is TGTGCCAGTAGTAAGCGTCAGACTCAAGAGACCCAGTACTTC. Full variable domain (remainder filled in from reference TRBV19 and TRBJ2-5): DGGITQSPKYLFRKEGQNVTLSCEQNLNHDAMYWYRQDPGQGLRLIYYSQIVNDFQKGDIAEGYSVSREKKESFPLTVTSAQKNPTAFYLCASSKRQTQETQYFGPGTRLLVL.